Each of the 13 T cell receptor beta chains below was sequenced from the same sample in a study of T cell responses to AZD1222 COVID-19 vaccine. Profiling relied on immunoSEQ multiplex PCR, and the TCRdb table lists in-frame clones only, not all of them. The sample carries approximately 140,000 clones, roughly 92% recorded once. The material sequenced was peripheral blood, taken 28 days after the second AZD1222 dose. Receptors originate from an adult who received the AZD1222 COVID-19 vaccine.

The J gene is TRBJ1-1, the V gene TRBV5-8; TRBD1 agrees at 9 bases. The V gene end was trimmed by 0 bases and the J gene end by 6 bases; junction bases not matched to a gene: 3. This CDR3 spans 14 amino acids. Germline CDR1 and CDR2: SGHTS and YDEGEE. In DNA form, the CDR3 reads TGTGCCAGCAGCTTGGTACAGGGGGCGTCTGAAGCTTTCTTT. Encoded protein: CASSLVQGASEAFF. The full variable domain, rest sourced from reference TRBV5-8 and TRBJ1-1, is EAGVTQSPTHLIKTRGQQATLRCSPISGHTSVYWYQQALGLGLQFLLWYDEGEERNRGNFPPRFSGRQFPNYSSELNVNALELEDSALYLCASSLVQGASEAFFGQGTRLTVV.

This chain connects TRBV4-2 to TRBJ2-7; D gene uncertain. Per germline, CDR1 LGHNA and CDR2 YNFKEQ. The CDR3 is 13 amino acids. Trimming removed 1 base from V and 0 bases from J, with 4 bases in between. The CDR3 here is CASSQGTSYEQYF. The CDR3 DNA reads as TGTGCCAGCAGCCAAGGGACCTCCTACGAGCAGTACTTC.

V and J are TRBV21-1 and TRBJ1-4. TRBV21-1 is termed a pseudogene. CDR3 length: 13 amino acids. Here the CDR3 DNA reads TGTGCCAGCCCAGAAGGGATTTGTGAAAAACTGTTTTTT. Its protein product is CASPEGICEKLFF.

The genes are TRBV5-1 and TRBJ2-3, with D uncertain. V lost 0 bases and J lost 0, with 11 bases in between. Germline CDR1 and CDR2: SGHRS and YFSETQ. CDR3 length equals 16 residues. This CDR3 reads CASSLEALTSTDTQYF. CDR3 in DNA: TGCGCCAGCAGCTTGGAAGCGCTAACTAGCACAGATACGCAGTATTTT.

V usage is TRBV27 and J usage is TRBJ2-2; tentatively, D is TRBD1 or TRBD2 (5 bases each). Deletions cut 2 bases from V and 6 bases from J, with 7 bases between. This CDR3 contains 13 residues. Looked up from germline, CDR1 is MNHEY and CDR2 is SMNVEV (reference sequence). CDR3 amino acids: CASSLRGAGELFF. CDR3 nucleotide sequence: TGTGCCAGCAGTTTAAGGGGAGCCGGGGAGCTGTTTTTT.

In its sample, this clone was seen once. The V and J genes are TRBV7-9 and TRBJ2-2; a possible D gene is TRBD2 (6 bases). The CDR3 has 16 amino acids. Trimming removed 2 bases at V and 1 base at J, with 11 bases between. Germline CDR1 and CDR2: SEHNR and FQNEAQ (reference sequence). Written as DNA, the CDR3 is TGTGCCAGCAGCTTATCGTTGGGGGGGAACACCGGGGAGCTGTTTTTT. Translated, it gives CASSLSLGGNTGELFF.

The rearrangement joins TRBV11-3 to TRBJ2-1, with D unresolved. Trimming shortened V by 1 base and J by 6 bases, and 7 bases separated the two germline ends. The CDR3 extends over 13 amino acids. Germline V CDR1 and CDR2: SGHNT, YENEEA. CDR3 in amino acids: CASSLGVGNEQFF. DNA of the CDR3: TGTGCCAGCAGCTTAGGGGTCGGCAATGAGCAGTTCTTC.

This chain joins TRBV28 and TRBJ2-6; 7 positions agree with TRBD1. V gave up 6 bases and J gave up 1 base; unmatched junction bases: 9. Germline assignment: CDR1 MDHEN and CDR2 SYDVKM. This CDR3 has 17 residues. The CDR3 region has the DNA TGTGCCAGCAGCAAAGGGACAGTACTTTCTGGGGCCAACGTCCTGACTTTC. Its protein product is CASSKGTVLSGANVLTF. The full variable domain, its missing parts supplied by reference TRBV28 and TRBJ2-6, is DVKVTQSSRYLVKRTGEKVFLECVQDMDHENMFWYRQDPGLGLRLIYFSYDVKMKEKGDIPEGYSVSREKKERFSLILESASTNQTSMYLCASSKGTVLSGANVLTFGAGSRLTVL.

The chain recombines TRBV5-1 with TRBJ2-5, with a tentative D call TRBD1 (6 bases). With 6 bases removed from V and 4 bases from J, the gap between germline ends came to 16 bases. This CDR3 comprises 14 residues. Germline CDR1 SGHRS, CDR2 YFSETQ. The CDR3: CASTNRVLGETQYF. CDR3 nucleotide sequence: TGCGCCAGCACAAACAGGGTCCTGGGAGAGACCCAGTACTTC.

This clone was seen a single time. V gene TRBV5-8 combines with J gene TRBJ2-7, with D possibly being TRBD2 (6 bases). The CDR3 consists of 14 residues. CDR1 and CDR2 (germline): SGHTS, YDEGEE. The V end lost 0 bases, the J end lost 4 bases, and 11 bases lay between the germline ends. CDR3 coding DNA: TGTGCCAGCAGCTTGGGAGGGACTGGGTACGAGCAGTACTTC. This encodes CASSLGGTGYEQYF.

This clone was recorded once. This chain joins TRBV7-2 and TRBJ1-5; D is uncertain. V was cut by 5 bases and J by 7 bases, with 12 bases left in between. The CDR3 spans 13 residues. Germline loops: CDR1 SGHTA, CDR2 FQGNSA. The CDR3 spells CASSAAGWQPQHF. In DNA form, the CDR3 reads TGTGCCAGCAGCGCAGCGGGGTGGCAGCCCCAGCATTTT.

This clone was recorded only once. The chain recombines TRBV5-1 with TRBJ2-2; D is uncertain. Trimming shortened V by 2 bases and J by 4 bases, and 9 bases separated the two germline ends. This CDR3 contains 14 residues. Germline lookup yields CDR1 SGHRS and CDR2 YFSETQ. CDR3 residues: CASSFRPSTGELFF. The CDR3 nucleotides are TGCGCCAGCAGCTTCCGGCCGAGCACCGGGGAGCTGTTTTTT.

The rearrangement links TRBV12-3 or TRBV12-4 to TRBJ1-3; D is ambiguous. The V gene lost 7 bases and the J gene lost 7 bases, with 14 bases spanning the gap. The CDR3 loop spans 13 amino acids. CDR3 DNA: TGTGCCAGCACGACACTTGCGGAGAACACCATATATTTT. Its protein product is CASTTLAENTIYF.